The 30 T cell receptor beta chains presented below share a single source sample, sequenced in a study of blood T cells in healthy people across ages (dated by TCRdb to between 2015 and 2016). The library was produced with 5' RACE. The listed sequencing device is Illumina HiSeq 2500. A second 7 to 11 cycle PCR used a sample-barcoded 5' primer and a J-beta primer mix. Through fastp at Q25 and MiXCR, TCRdb rebuilt clones from the public reads, retaining in-frame beta chains. CDR3 protein sequences are deduplicated, and each keeps its most common genes and DNA. The sample yields about 620,000 distinct CDR3 sequences; under 25% were counted once. Roughly 3.4% of the sample lies in the top ten. Sequencing was carried out using blood. Receptors originate from a man in his 70s in good health.

V is TRBV20-1 and J is TRBJ2-3; 13 bases match TRBD2. The CDR3 runs to 16 residues. Germline values: CDR1 DFQATT, CDR2 SNEGSKA (reference sequence). The ends lost 3 bases at V and 5 bases at J; junction bases unmatched: 8. The CDR3 is CSASSPTSGRVDTQYF. The DNA for the CDR3 is TGCAGTGCTAGTTCCCCTACTAGCGGGAGGGTAGATACGCAGTATTTT.

A remark on this clonotype: One end of the junction varies from germline; a read error may be responsible. This chain joins TRBV10-1 and TRBJ2-5, with 12 bases fitting TRBD1. CDR1 is WNHNN and CDR2 is SYGVQD in the germline V gene (reference sequence). The CDR3 consists of 14 residues. CDR3 sequence (DNA): TGCGCCAGCAGCGGGACAGGGGGCCCCTACGAGCAGTGCTTC. It codes for CASSGTGGPYEQCF.

The DNA for the CDR3 is TGCAGTGCAGTGCGACTAGCGGGAGCGAACGAGCAGTACTTC. Protein: CSAVRLAGANEQYF. The V gene is TRBV20-1, the J gene TRBJ2-7, with 12 bases lining up with TRBD2. The CDR3 covers 14 residues. Germline CDR1 and CDR2: DFQATT and SNEGSKA (reference sequence). V trimming: 6 bases; J trimming: 5 bases; junction bases outside the gene matches: 8.

This clonotype was seen more than once but under ten times. The rearrangement links TRBV6-6 to TRBJ2-7, with TRBD2 identical over 8 bases. V dropped 2 bases and J dropped 3; count of bases not matched to a gene: 9. The CDR3 length is 16 residues. Germline V lookup: CDR1 MNHNY, CDR2 SVGAGI (reference sequence). The CDR3 region has the DNA TGTGCCAGCAGTTACGGCGCGGGAGGTGGCCACTACGAGCAGTACTTC. Protein product: CASSYGAGGGHYEQYF.

Only a few counts were recorded for this clonotype. The rearrangement uses TRBV7-3 and TRBJ2-2; 8 nucleotides agree with TRBD1. CDR3 length: 12 amino acids. Germline values: CDR1 SGHTA, CDR2 FQGTGA. Trimming cost V 5 bases and J 7 bases; bases outside gene matches: 0. This CDR3 is CASSTGGGELFF. DNA for the CDR3: TGTGCCAGCAGCACAGGGGGCGGGGAGCTGTTTTTT. Together with reference TRBV7-3 and TRBJ2-2, the CDR3 gives the full variable domain: GAGVSQTPSNKVTEKGKYVELRCDPISGHTALYWYRQSLGQGPEFLIYFQGTGAADDSGLPNDRFFAVRPEGSVSTLKIQRTERGDSAVYLCASSTGGGELFFGEGSRLTVL.

The sample holds a few counts of this clonotype. The chain employs TRBV20-1 and TRBJ1-4; D is uncertain. Trimming removed 4 bases at V and 3 bases at J, with 9 bases between. Germline loops: CDR1 DFQATT, CDR2 SNEGSKA (reference sequence). This CDR3 has 13 amino acids. The DNA for the CDR3 is TGCAGTGCTAAGGGAGCAGCTAATGAAAAACTGTTTTTT. Amino acid sequence: CSAKGAANEKLFF.

About this clonotype: Its ends do not fully match the called genes, so a read error is possible. The rearrangement links TRBV24-1 to TRBJ2-2; TRBD1 or TRBD2 may be the D gene (6 bases each). CDR1 KGHDR and CDR2 SFDVKD come from the germline V gene. The CDR3 length is 16 residues. The CDR3 is CATSGLGGTNTGELFF. As DNA, the CDR3 is TGTGCCACCAGTGGTTTGGGGGGCACGAACACCGGGGAGCTGTTTTTT.

Many counts were recorded for this clonotype. The chain is built from TRBV7-9 and TRBJ2-5, with D unresolved. The V gene's germline CDR1 is SEHNR and CDR2 FQNEAQ (reference sequence). V was shortened by 3 bases and J by 1 base, with 9 bases between the two germline ends. This CDR3 is built from 14 residues. CDR3 sequence reads: CASSFLSGQETQYF. CDR3 nucleotides: TGTGCCAGCAGCTTTCTGTCCGGCCAAGAGACCCAGTACTTC. Full variable domain (remainder filled in from reference TRBV7-9 and TRBJ2-5): DTGVSQNPRHKITKRGQNVTFRCDPISEHNRLYWYRQTLGQGPEFLTYFQNEAQLEKSRLLSDRFSAERPKGSFSTLEIQRTEQGDSAMYLCASSFLSGQETQYFGPGTRLLVL.

This clonotype was observed a few times. V gene TRBV10-3 combines with J gene TRBJ2-5; no definite D call. V gave up 0 bases and J gave up 13 bases, with 15 bases separating them. The CDR3 totals 13 residues. Germline CDR1 reads ENHRY; CDR2 reads SYGVKD. The CDR3 region has the DNA TGTGCCATCAGTGAGTCTGGAGAGACCAGGAGGTACTTC. Protein product: CAISESGETRRYF.

The genes are TRBV2 and TRBJ2-1; D gene uncertain. The CDR3 consists of 14 residues. In germline, CDR1 is SNHLY, CDR2 FYNNEI. The V end was cut by 3 bases, the J end by 5 bases, with 11 bases between. In nucleotides, the CDR3 is TGTGCCAGCAGTGATGAGACTGGGCACAATGAGCAGTTCTTC. Translated, it gives CASSDETGHNEQFF.

This clonotype has just a few counts. One end of the junction fails to match germline, which may point to a read error. The CDR3 reads CASSLRPDGQANSPLHF. The CDR3 DNA reads as TGCGCCAGTAGCTTGAGACCCGACGGACAGGCAAATTCACCCCTCCACTTT. The rearrangement links TRBV5-1 to TRBJ1-6; the match to TRBD1 covers 7 bases. Germline loops: CDR1 SGHRS, CDR2 YFSETQ. The length of the CDR3 is 17 residues. The complete variable domain, with remaining parts taken from reference TRBV5-1 and TRBJ1-6, reads KAGVTQTPRYLIKTRGQQVTLSCSPISGHRSVSWYQQTPGQGLQFLFEYFSETQRNKGNFPGRFSGRQFSNSRSEMNVSTLELGDSALYLCASSLRPDGQANSPLHFGNGTRLTVT.

In regard to this clonotype: The conserved phenylalanine or tryptophan is not found at the CDR3 terminus, so this likely reflects a read error. This chain uses TRBV3-1 with TRBJ1-2; no reliable D call. The germline V and J ends were trimmed by 2 bases and 7 bases, with 8 bases remaining between them. CDR3 size: 12 residues. CDR1 is LGHDT and CDR2 is YNNKEL in the germline V gene (reference sequence). DNA of the CDR3: TGTGCCAGCAGCCAACAGGACCGTGGCTACACCTCC. Translated: CASSQQDRGYTS.

There are a few counts of this clonotype. This rearrangement joins TRBV5-1 to TRBJ2-1, with D possibly TRBD2 on 5 matching bases. CDR1 SGHRS and CDR2 YFSETQ come from the germline V gene. This CDR3 is built from 14 residues. V was pared by 0 bases and J by 6 bases, with 10 bases between. DNA for the CDR3: TGCGCCAGCAGCTTGGGAGCGGAAGTCAATGAGCAGTTCTTC. Amino acid sequence: CASSLGAEVNEQFF.

There are a few counts of this clonotype. This chain connects TRBV5-5 to TRBJ2-5; 9 positions agree with TRBD1. The DNA matches TRBJ2-7 better at its end, which makes the J call doubtful. This CDR3 is built from 14 residues. CDR1 is SGHKS and CDR2 is YYEKEE in the germline V gene (reference sequence). The CDR3 loop reads CASSFAQGAYEQYF. The CDR3 region has the DNA TGTGCCAGCAGCTTTGCACAGGGGGCGTACGAGCAGTACTTC.

This chain links TRBV20-1 with TRBJ1-2, with a weak D call TRBD1 (5 bases). The CDR3 is made up of 12 amino acids. The V and J ends lost 4 bases and 6 bases respectively, with 12 bases between them. The germline gives CDR1 DFQATT, CDR2 SNEGSKA (reference sequence). CDR3 in amino acids: CSANVGRDGYTF. The CDR3 region has the DNA TGCAGTGCTAATGTGGGGCGTGATGGCTACACCTTC.

The CDR3 region has the DNA TGCGCCAGCAGCTACAGGGGGGCCAGCACAGATACGCAGTATTTT. It codes for CASSYRGASTDTQYF. The chain joins TRBV4-3 to TRBJ2-3, with 8 bases lining up with TRBD1. The V gene end was trimmed by 5 bases and the J gene end by 0 bases; junction bases not matched to a gene: 4. Looked up from germline, CDR1 is LGHNA and CDR2 is YSLEER. CDR3 length equals 15 residues.

The table lists this clonotype with many counts. This rearrangement joins TRBV28 to TRBJ2-5; 8 nucleotides match TRBD1. The CDR3 loop spans 14 amino acids. The V gene's germline CDR1 is MDHEN and CDR2 SYDVKM. The junction had 4 bases not matched to a gene; V was cut back by 6 bases and J by 1 base. The CDR3 reads CASRRQGTQETQYF. DNA for the CDR3: TGTGCCAGCAGACGACAGGGGACCCAAGAGACCCAGTACTTC.

V usage is TRBV6-6 and J usage is TRBJ2-7, with D perhaps matching TRBD1 or TRBD2 (6 bases each). The CDR3 is 13 amino acids. Germline CDR1 reads MNHNY; CDR2 reads SVGAGI (reference sequence). Between the trimmed V and J ends, which lost 8 bases and 3 bases, there was a span of 14 bases. The CDR3 DNA reads TGTGCCAGCGTGGGGGGCGGGAACTACGAGCAGTACTTC. This sequence encodes CASVGGGNYEQYF.

The rearrangement uses TRBV6-6 and TRBJ1-1; 9 bases are a match to TRBD1. This CDR3 comprises 13 residues. CDR1 is MNHNY, CDR2 SVGAGI, per germline (reference sequence). V shed 7 bases and J 3 bases; nucleotides not matched to a gene: 3. The CDR3: CASTGDRDTEAFF. The CDR3 DNA is TGTGCCAGCACCGGGGACAGGGACACTGAAGCTTTCTTT.

V and J are TRBV30 and TRBJ2-7; no clear D gene. With 2 bases removed from V and 3 bases from J, the gap between germline ends came to 11 bases. This CDR3 region has 13 residues. Germline values: CDR1 GTSNPN, CDR2 SVGIG (reference sequence). The CDR3 DNA is TGTGCCTGGAGTCTCGGAAACAACTACGAGCAGTACTTC. It translates to CAWSLGNNYEQYF.

The J gene is TRBJ1-6, the V gene TRBV20-1; the match to TRBD1 covers 7 bases. The germline V gene has CDR1 DFQATT and CDR2 SNEGSKA (reference sequence). This CDR3 contains 16 residues. V shed 5 bases and J 5 bases; nucleotides not matched to a gene: 12. CDR3 nucleotides: TGCAGTGCTGACAGGGCAGCCCTTAGTAATAATTCACCCCTCCACTTT. Translated, it gives CSADRAALSNNSPLHF.

This clonotype was observed a few times. The CDR3 DNA reads as TGCGCCAGCAGCCAAGGGTTCGGGACACCGTTTGCGGAGACCCAGTACTTC. Translating it yields CASSQGFGTPFAETQYF. This chain links TRBV4-1 with TRBJ2-5; D is possibly TRBD1 (6 bases). The CDR3 is made up of 17 amino acids. Germline V lookup: CDR1 MGHRA, CDR2 YSYEKL. The germline V and J ends were trimmed by 1 base and 5 bases, with 20 bases remaining between them.

The chain couples TRBV2 to TRBJ2-4; the D is unclear. The length of the CDR3 is 17 residues. Germline lookup yields CDR1 SNHLY and CDR2 FYNNEI. V dropped 1 base and J dropped 1 base, with 14 bases sitting between them. This CDR3 is CASSEEDSLGAKNIQYF. The CDR3 DNA is TGTGCCAGCAGTGAAGAGGATAGCCTGGGGGCCAAAAACATTCAGTACTTC.

This rearrangement joins TRBV5-5 to TRBJ2-2, with 10 bases fitting TRBD2. Germline CDR1 SGHKS, CDR2 YYEKEE (reference sequence). The CDR3 is 16 amino acids. J gave up 3 bases and V 4 bases, and 6 bases lay outside the gene matches. The CDR3 is CASSPGLALDTGELFF. DNA for the CDR3: TGTGCCAGCAGCCCGGGACTAGCGTTAGACACCGGGGAGCTGTTTTTT.

The chain links TRBV6-5 to TRBJ2-5; no reliable D call. Judging by the DNA end, TRBJ2-1 fits better; the J call may be wrong. CDR3 length: 15 amino acids. CDR1 is MNHEY and CDR2 is SVGAGI in the germline V gene. CDR3 protein: CASSYWQQPHSEQFF. The DNA for the CDR3 is TGTGCCAGCAGTTATTGGCAGCAACCACACAGCGAGCAGTTCTTC.

The V call is TRBV20-1, the J call TRBJ1-1; D is unclear. Germline CDR1 is DFQATT and CDR2 is SNEGSKA (reference sequence). The CDR3 extends over 12 amino acids. Trimming pared 3 bases from V and 1 base from J, leaving 6 bases between. The CDR3 protein is CSASGRNTEAFF. The CDR3, as DNA: TGCAGTGCTAGTGGGAGGAACACTGAAGCTTTCTTT.

This clonotype was seen a few times. The DNA for the CDR3 is TGTGCCAGCACCCCCTTGCCTGGAGGAGAGACCCAGTACTTC. Translating gives CASTPLPGGETQYF. The gene calls are TRBV27 and TRBJ2-5, with D possibly TRBD2 on 5 matching bases. From germline, CDR1 is MNHEY and CDR2 SMNVEV (reference sequence). Deletions cut 7 bases from V and 4 bases from J, with 16 bases between. CDR3 length: 14 residues.

The chain has TRBV23-1 and TRBJ2-5, with D perhaps assigned TRBD1 or TRBD2 (6 bases each). TRBV23-1 is an ORF; its function is uncertain. The CDR3 runs 15 residues. Between the trimmed V and J ends, which lost 0 bases and 6 bases, there was a span of 14 bases. CDR3 residues: CASSQSPGEEQTQYF. The CDR3 DNA is TGCGCCAGCAGTCAATCCCCAGGGGAGGAACAGACCCAGTACTTC.

This sequence joins TRBV6-1 and TRBJ2-5; D is perhaps TRBD1 (5 bases). CDR1 is MNHNS, CDR2 SASEGT, per germline. This CDR3 has 14 residues. The V end was cut by 5 bases, the J end by 6 bases, with 16 bases between. The CDR3 DNA is TGTGCCAGCAGTACGGACACGGCCGTAAAGACCCAGTACTTC. Protein: CASSTDTAVKTQYF.

V is TRBV9 and J is TRBJ2-2, with 10 bases lining up with TRBD2. V shed 6 bases and J 1 base; nucleotides not matched to a gene: 6. Germline loops: CDR1 SGDLS, CDR2 YYNGEE. This CDR3 region has 16 residues. In DNA, the CDR3 is TGTGCCAGCACCTTTAGCGGGAGGATGAACACCGGGGAGCTGTTTTTT. It translates to CASTFSGRMNTGELFF.